These T cell receptor beta chains were read from a single sample in a study of Graves' ophthalmopathy and Graves' hyperthyroidism. A single record per CDR3 protein comes from TCRdb applying MiXCR to the multiplex PCR reads. The sample yields under 200,000 distinct CDR3 sequences, 37% seen once. The specimen was peripheral blood. These receptors were collected from a woman aged 40 to 55 with Graves' ophthalmopathy. Both conserved end residues are part of each CDR3. A D gene is named only where the DNA matches it firmly. Only part of the rows carry a size: once, few, many, or a class if the clone is expanded.

NA	NA	TRBJ1-2	TRBV28	TGTGCCAGCAGTTTATGGGACGACTACTACACCTTC	CASSLWDDYYTF
NA	NA	TRBJ2-4	TRBV30	TGTGCCTGGAGTCTCAGGTTCCAGGGGACGAAAAACATTCAGTACTTC	CAWSLRFQGTKNIQYF
many	TRBD1	TRBJ1-2	TRBV15	TGTGCCACCAGCAGAGAGGGGGGGACAGAGCCCCCAAAGTATGGCTACACCTTC	CATSREGGTEPPKYGYTF
many	NA	TRBJ1-6	TRBV4-1	TGCGCCAGCAGCCAACCGGACAGTGATAATTCACCCCTCCACTTT	CASSQPDSDNSPLHF
many	TRBD1	TRBJ1-1	TRBV18	TGTGCCAGCTCATCGCGGACAGGGGTCGTTATGAACACTGAAGCTTTCTTT	CASSSRTGVVMNTEAFF
NA	NA	TRBJ1-1	TRBV6-2/TRBV6-3	TGTGCCAGCAGCACCGGGACACGGTGGCAGTACACTGAAGCTTTCTTT	CASSTGTRWQYTEAFF
many	TRBD2	TRBJ2-7	TRBV11-2	TGTGCCAGCAGCTTAGAAGCGGGGGGCGCCTACGAGCAGTACTTC	CASSLEAGGAYEQYF
NA	NA	TRBJ1-2	TRBV6-2/TRBV6-3	TGTGCCAGCACCTCAGGGATGGATGGCTACACCTTC	CASTSGMDGYTF
NA	TRBD1	TRBJ2-7	TRBV6-5	TGTGCCAGCAGTTACGACAGGGGGCAATACGAGCAGTACTTC	CASSYDRGQYEQYF
NA	TRBD2	TRBJ2-7	TRBV6-5	TGTGCCAGCAGTTACTCTGGCGGGAGGGACAGCTACGAGCAGTACTTC	CASSYSGGRDSYEQYF